Below are 16 T cell receptor beta chains sequenced from a single sample in a study of shared clonotypes between healthy human individuals. TCRdb's copy holds only in-frame clones and misses some; the assay was immunoSEQ multiplex PCR. Here the sample spans some 1,100,000 clones, approximately 80% being singletons. Sequenced: memory CD4+ T cells from PBMCs. The subset here: CD45RA-negative fraction. The receptors derive from a man younger than 30 in good health. Some clones in this sample may be carry-over from other donors' samples.

The V call is TRBV5-1, the J call TRBJ2-7, with 9 bases fitting TRBD1. The V gene end was trimmed by 3 bases and the J gene end by 6 bases; junction bases not matched to a gene: 10. Germline V CDR1 and CDR2: SGHRS, YFSETQ. This CDR3 is built from 15 residues. The CDR3 nucleotides are TGCGCCAGCAGCTCCCCGGACAGGGGTACCTCCGAGCAGTACTTC. Residues: CASSSPDRGTSEQYF.

The chain is built from TRBV7-2 and TRBJ2-2; the match to TRBD2 covers 11 bases. CDR1 is SGHTA and CDR2 is FQGNSA in the germline V gene. This CDR3 has 15 residues. The J segment lost 7 bases and the V segment lost 0 bases, leaving 1 base of the junction unmatched. The CDR3, as DNA: TGTGCCAGCAGCTTAGCTAGCGGGAGGGTCGGGGAGCTGTTTTTT. Residues: CASSLASGRVGELFF.

This sequence joins TRBV7-2 and TRBJ2-7, with 8 nucleotides matching TRBD2. Germline CDR1 reads SGHTA; CDR2 reads FQGNSA. J was trimmed by 3 bases and V by 5 bases; bases with no gene match: 6. The CDR3 totals 14 residues. CDR3 coding DNA: TGTGCCAGCAGCCCCCAAGGGACTAGCTACGAGCAGTACTTC. Translation: CASSPQGTSYEQYF.

This clone was seen a handful of times. The CDR3 DNA is TGTGCCAGCAGGCGCCATAGCGAACTCTACAATGAGCAGTTCTTC. This gives the protein CASRRHSELYNEQFF. This chain links TRBV25-1 with TRBJ2-1, with D perhaps TRBD2 (5 bases). V was clipped by 6 bases and J by 3 bases, with 15 bases between them. Germline V CDR1 and CDR2: MGHDK, SYGVNS. This CDR3 spans 15 amino acids.

For this clone: The sample contains more than one DNA sequence encoding this CDR3. V is TRBV9 and J is TRBJ2-1; 8 positions agree with TRBD1. This CDR3 is built from 12 residues. Germline CDR1 reads SGDLS; CDR2 reads YYNGEE. The V gene end was trimmed by 6 bases and the J gene end by 7 bases; junction bases not matched to a gene: 3. CDR3 sequence (DNA): TGTGCCAGCAATCAGGGGGCGAATGAGCAGTTCTTC. This sequence encodes CASNQGANEQFF. The whole variable domain, filled in from reference TRBV9 and TRBJ2-1, reads DSGVTQTPKHLITATGQRVTLRCSPRSGDLSVYWYQQSLDQGLQFLIQYYNGEERAKGNILERFSAQQFPDLHSELNLSSLELGDSALYFCASNQGANEQFFGPGTRLTVL.

The chain has TRBV28 and TRBJ1-1; TRBD1 aligns across 9 bases. Germline values: CDR1 MDHEN, CDR2 SYDVKM. CDR3 length: 12 residues. V was pared by 3 bases and J by 7 bases, with 0 bases of the junction left unmatched. The CDR3 nucleotides read TGTGCCAGCAGTTTGACAGGGGGTGAAGCTTTCTTT. It specifies CASSLTGGEAFF.

The V and J genes are TRBV6-1 and TRBJ2-3; D gene ambiguous. CDR1 and CDR2 (germline): MNHNS, SASEGT. The CDR3 is made up of 12 amino acids. V shed 2 bases and J shed 5 bases, with 5 bases lying between them. The CDR3 DNA is TGTGCCAGCAGTGAATTAAAAGATACGCAGTATTTT. This translates into CASSELKDTQYF.

Note on this clone: The sample has other DNA sequences that encode this CDR3 too. The chain employs TRBV5-8 and TRBJ1-1, with unresolved D. The CDR3 sequence is 13 residues long. CDR1 and CDR2 (germline): SGHTS, YDEGEE. The germline V and J ends were trimmed by 3 bases and 0 bases, with 6 bases remaining between them. CDR3 sequence reads: CASSSRLNTEAFF. For the CDR3, the DNA is TGTGCCAGCAGCTCCAGGCTGAACACTGAAGCTTTCTTT.

This clone was observed at least ten times. This CDR3 reads CATRTGNQETQYF. The CDR3, as DNA: TGTGCCACCCGGACAGGGAACCAAGAGACCCAGTACTTC. J is TRBJ2-5 and V is TRBV19; 8 positions agree with TRBD1. The CDR3 loop spans 13 amino acids. The germline gives CDR1 LNHDA, CDR2 SQIVND (reference sequence). V lost 10 bases to trimming and J lost 0 bases; unmatched junction nucleotides: 4.

The rearrangement links TRBV28 to TRBJ2-1; 10 bases agree with TRBD2. V trimming: 7 bases; J trimming: 6 bases; junction bases outside the gene matches: 6. The CDR3 totals 14 residues. CDR1 and CDR2 (germline): MDHEN, SYDVKM. CDR3 loop: CASIESGRANEQFF. Here the CDR3 DNA reads TGTGCCAGCATCGAGAGCGGGAGGGCCAATGAGCAGTTCTTC.

The chain combines TRBV28 with TRBJ2-7; D uncertain. This CDR3 is built from 12 residues. Looked up from germline, CDR1 is MDHEN and CDR2 is SYDVKM. V was pared by 8 bases and J by 2 bases, with 10 bases between. In nucleotides, the CDR3 is TGTGCCAGCTTGGACCGAACCTACGAGCAGTACTTC. It is translated as CASLDRTYEQYF. Based on the CDR3 plus reference TRBV28 and TRBJ2-7, the full variable domain is DVKVTQSSRYLVKRTGEKVFLECVQDMDHENMFWYRQDPGLGLRLIYFSYDVKMKEKGDIPEGYSVSREKKERFSLILESASTNQTSMYLCASLDRTYEQYFGPGTRLTVT.

The genes are TRBV6-1 and TRBJ2-3; no firm D call. Germline V gives CDR1 MNHNS, CDR2 SASEGT. V lost 7 bases and J lost 6, with 17 bases in between. The CDR3 runs to 14 residues. The CDR3 protein is CASTGQLTSDTQYF. CDR3 nucleotide sequence: TGTGCCAGCACGGGCCAATTGACGAGCGATACGCAGTATTTT.

In regard to this clone: In the same sample, other DNA sequences code for this CDR3. CDR3 bases: TGCGCCAGCAGCTTGAGTGGCCGTAACAATGAGCAGTTCTTC. Translating it yields CASSLSGRNNEQFF. J is TRBJ2-1 and V is TRBV5-1; D unclear. In germline, CDR1 is SGHRS, CDR2 YFSETQ. Trimming removed 1 base at V and 5 bases at J, with 10 bases between. The CDR3 covers 14 residues.

The chain links TRBV7-9 to TRBJ2-4; possible D gene TRBD1, 5 bases. V lost 5 bases and J 5 bases, leaving 13 bases between the germline ends. This CDR3 has 14 residues. The germline V gene has CDR1 SEHNR and CDR2 FQNEAQ (reference sequence). The CDR3 here is CASSVEGAQNIQYF. DNA for the CDR3: TGTGCCAGCAGCGTAGAAGGGGCGCAAAACATTCAGTACTTC.

This clone was observed a few times. V is TRBV7-2 and J is TRBJ1-5; D unclear. This CDR3 comprises 13 residues. CDR1 is SGHTA and CDR2 is FQGNSA in the germline V gene. Trimming pared 6 bases from V and 4 bases from J, leaving 10 bases between. As DNA, the CDR3 is TGTGCCAGCAGAAGGACGGGGAATCAGCCCCAGCATTTT. Residues: CASRRTGNQPQHF.

This chain links TRBV5-1 with TRBJ2-2; a weak D match, TRBD1 (6 bases). V was pared by 0 bases and J by 5 bases, with 11 bases between. The CDR3 has 15 residues. Germline V gene sequence: CDR1 SGHRS, CDR2 YFSETQ. The CDR3 reads CASSLEQGITGELFF. The CDR3 coding sequence is TGCGCCAGCAGCTTGGAACAGGGAATAACCGGGGAGCTGTTTTTT.